The TCR beta chain described here comes from a study of blood T cell repertoires in COVID-19. Study-wide context: Material from acute and convalescent COVID-19 was sourced from the United States, Italy and Spain. Sources were T cells, B-cell-depleted T cells, or PBMCs; the material itself was cDNA or gDNA.

As originally analysed: Reference gene primer amplification in the assay estimated nucleated cell counts. Assay used: immunoSEQ multiplex PCR; TCRdb lists only in-frame clones, some missing. The V and J calls and clone size were taken over from that table, and D and trimming were inferred from the DNA. The sample lists some 200,000 clones; nearly 90% were seen once. From germline, CDR1 is SQVTM and CDR2 ANQGSEA. The CDR3 is 13 amino acids. The trim removed 7 bases at V and 2 bases at J, leaving 6 bases unmatched. Material: peripheral blood. The sequence was obtained from a man aged 55-75 years with active or convalescent COVID-19. This rearrangement joins TRBV29-1 to TRBJ1-2; 8 bases map to TRBD1. CDR3 sequence: CSDAQGANYGYTF. CDR3 nucleotide sequence: TGCAGCGACGCTCAGGGGGCAAACTATGGCTACACCTTC.